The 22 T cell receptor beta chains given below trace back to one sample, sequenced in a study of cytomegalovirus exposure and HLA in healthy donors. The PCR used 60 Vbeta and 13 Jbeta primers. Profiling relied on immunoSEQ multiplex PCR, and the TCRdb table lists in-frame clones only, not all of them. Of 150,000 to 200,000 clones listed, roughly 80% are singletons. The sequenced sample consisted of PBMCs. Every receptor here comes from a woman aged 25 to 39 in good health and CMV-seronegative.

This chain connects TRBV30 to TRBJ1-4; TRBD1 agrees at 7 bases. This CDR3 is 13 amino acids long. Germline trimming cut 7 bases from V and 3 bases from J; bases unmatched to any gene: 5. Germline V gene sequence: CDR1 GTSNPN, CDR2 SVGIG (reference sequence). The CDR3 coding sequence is TGTGCCTCAAGGGGGCGGGCTAATGAAAAACTGTTTTTT. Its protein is CASRGRANEKLFF.

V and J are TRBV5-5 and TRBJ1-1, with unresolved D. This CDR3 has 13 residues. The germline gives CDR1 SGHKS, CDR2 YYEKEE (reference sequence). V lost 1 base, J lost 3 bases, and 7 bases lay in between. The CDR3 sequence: CASSLTGYTEAFF. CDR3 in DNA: TGTGCCAGCAGCTTGACGGGGTACACTGAAGCTTTCTTT.

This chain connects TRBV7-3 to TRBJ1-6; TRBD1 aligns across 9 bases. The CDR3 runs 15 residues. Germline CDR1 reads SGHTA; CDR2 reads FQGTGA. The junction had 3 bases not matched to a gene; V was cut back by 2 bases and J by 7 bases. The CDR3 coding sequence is TGTGCCAGCAGCTTAGGGGGACAGGGAAATTCACCCCTCCACTTT. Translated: CASSLGGQGNSPLHF. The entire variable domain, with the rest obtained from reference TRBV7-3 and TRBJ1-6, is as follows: GAGVSQTPSNKVTEKGKYVELRCDPISGHTALYWYRQSLGQGPEFLIYFQGTGAADDSGLPNDRFFAVRPEGSVSTLKIQRTERGDSAVYLCASSLGGQGNSPLHFGNGTRLTVT.

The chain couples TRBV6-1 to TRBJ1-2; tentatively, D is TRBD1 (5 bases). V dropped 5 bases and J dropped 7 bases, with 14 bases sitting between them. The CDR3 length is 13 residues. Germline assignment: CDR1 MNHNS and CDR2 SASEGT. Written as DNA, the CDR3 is TGTGCCAGCAGTTCCGGGGGGGTAGGTGGCTACACCTTC. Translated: CASSSGGVGGYTF.

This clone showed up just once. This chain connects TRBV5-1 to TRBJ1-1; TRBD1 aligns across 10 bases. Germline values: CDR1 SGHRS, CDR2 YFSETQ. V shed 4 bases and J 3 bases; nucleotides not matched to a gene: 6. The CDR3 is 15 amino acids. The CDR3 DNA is TGCGCCAGCAGCCCGGGACAGGGGTGGGACACTGAAGCTTTCTTT. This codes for CASSPGQGWDTEAFF.

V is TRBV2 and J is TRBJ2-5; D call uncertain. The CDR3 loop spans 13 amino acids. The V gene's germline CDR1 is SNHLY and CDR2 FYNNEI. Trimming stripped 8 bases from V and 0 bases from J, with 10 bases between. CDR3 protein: CASGRQYQETQYF. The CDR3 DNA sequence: TGTGCCAGCGGGCGTCAATACCAAGAGACCCAGTACTTC.

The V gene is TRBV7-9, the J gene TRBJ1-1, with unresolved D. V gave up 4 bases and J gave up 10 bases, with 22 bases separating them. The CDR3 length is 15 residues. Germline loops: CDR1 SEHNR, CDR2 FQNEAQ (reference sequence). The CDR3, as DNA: TGTGCCAGCAGCTCCACAAGGGAGGGAGGAACCAGAGCTTTCTTT. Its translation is CASSSTREGGTRAFF.

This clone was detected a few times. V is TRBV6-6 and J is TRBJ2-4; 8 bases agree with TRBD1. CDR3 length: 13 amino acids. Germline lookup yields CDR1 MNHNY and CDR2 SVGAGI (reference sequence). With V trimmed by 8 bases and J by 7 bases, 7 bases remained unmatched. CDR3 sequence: CASGSGQGNIQYF. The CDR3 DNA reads TGTGCCAGCGGTTCAGGACAGGGTAACATTCAGTACTTC.

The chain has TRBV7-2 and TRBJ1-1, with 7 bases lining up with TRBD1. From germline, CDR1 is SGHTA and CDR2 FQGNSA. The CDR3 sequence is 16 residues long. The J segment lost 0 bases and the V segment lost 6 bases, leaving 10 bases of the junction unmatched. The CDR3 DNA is TGTGCCAGCAGTTTTCGAAGGGACAGCATGAACACTGAAGCTTTCTTT. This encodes CASSFRRDSMNTEAFF.

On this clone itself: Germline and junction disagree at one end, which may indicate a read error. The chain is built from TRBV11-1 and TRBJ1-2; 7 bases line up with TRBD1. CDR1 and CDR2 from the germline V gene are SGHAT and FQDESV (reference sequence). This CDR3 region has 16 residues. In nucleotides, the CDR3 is TGTGCCAGCAGCTCTCAACAGGGGCGCCAAAACTATGGTTACACCTTC. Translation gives CASSSQQGRQNYGYTF.

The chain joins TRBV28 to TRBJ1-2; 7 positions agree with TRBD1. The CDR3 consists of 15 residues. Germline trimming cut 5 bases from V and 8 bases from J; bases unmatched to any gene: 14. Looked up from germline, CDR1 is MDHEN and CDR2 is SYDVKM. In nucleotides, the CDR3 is TGTGCCAGCAGTACGCCTCGACAGGGCCCCAGCGGCTACACCTTC. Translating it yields CASSTPRQGPSGYTF.

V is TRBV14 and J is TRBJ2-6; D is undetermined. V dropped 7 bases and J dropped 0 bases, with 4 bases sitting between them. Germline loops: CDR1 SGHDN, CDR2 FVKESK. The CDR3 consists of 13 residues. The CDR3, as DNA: TGTGCCAGCACCTACTCTGGGGCCAACGTCCTGACTTTC. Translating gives CASTYSGANVLTF.

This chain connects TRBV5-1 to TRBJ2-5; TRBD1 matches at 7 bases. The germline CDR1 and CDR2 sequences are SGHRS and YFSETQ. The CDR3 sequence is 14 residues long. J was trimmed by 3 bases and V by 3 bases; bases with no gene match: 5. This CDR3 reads CASSYSGTEETQYF. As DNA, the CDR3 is TGCGCCAGCAGCTATTCCGGGACAGAAGAGACCCAGTACTTC.

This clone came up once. DNA for the CDR3: TGTGCCAGCAGTGATTGGCAGGGCGAAAAGAACGAGCAGTACTTC. Translated: CASSDWQGEKNEQYF. The chain couples TRBV25-1 to TRBJ2-7; tentatively, D is TRBD1 (5 bases). The CDR3 is 15 residues long. V gave up 3 bases and J gave up 5 bases, with 17 bases separating them. CDR1 MGHDK and CDR2 SYGVNS come from the germline V gene.

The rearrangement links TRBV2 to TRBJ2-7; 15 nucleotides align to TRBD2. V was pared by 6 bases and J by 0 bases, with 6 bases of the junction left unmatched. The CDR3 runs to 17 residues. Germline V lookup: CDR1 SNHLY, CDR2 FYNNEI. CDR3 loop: CASRGLAGGRGSYEQYF. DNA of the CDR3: TGTGCCAGCAGGGGACTAGCGGGGGGCCGGGGCTCCTACGAGCAGTACTTC.

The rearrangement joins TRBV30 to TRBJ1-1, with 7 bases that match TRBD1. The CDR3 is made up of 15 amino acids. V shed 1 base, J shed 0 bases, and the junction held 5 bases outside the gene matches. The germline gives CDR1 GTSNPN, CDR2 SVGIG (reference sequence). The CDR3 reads CAWSAGGRMNTEAFF. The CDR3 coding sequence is TGTGCCTGGAGTGCAGGGGGGAGGATGAACACTGAAGCTTTCTTT. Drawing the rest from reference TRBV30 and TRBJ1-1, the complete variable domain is SQTIHQWPATLVQPVGSPLSLECTVEGTSNPNLYWYRQAAGRGLQLLFYSVGIGQISSEVPQNLSASRPQDRQFILSSKKLLLSDSGFYLCAWSAGGRMNTEAFFGQGTRLTVV.

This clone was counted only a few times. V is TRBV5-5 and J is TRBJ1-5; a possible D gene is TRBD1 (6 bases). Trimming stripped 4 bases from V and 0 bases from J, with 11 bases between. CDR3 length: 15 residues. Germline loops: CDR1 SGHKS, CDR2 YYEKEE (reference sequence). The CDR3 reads CASSNGQNSNQPQHF. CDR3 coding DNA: TGTGCCAGCAGCAACGGACAGAATAGCAATCAGCCCCAGCATTTT.

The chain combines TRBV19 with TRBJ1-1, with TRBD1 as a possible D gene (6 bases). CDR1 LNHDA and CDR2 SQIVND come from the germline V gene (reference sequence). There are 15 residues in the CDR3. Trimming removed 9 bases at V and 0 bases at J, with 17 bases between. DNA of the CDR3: TGTGCCAGAGGGGGGGGAAGGACCCTGAACACTGAAGCTTTCTTT. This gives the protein CARGGGRTLNTEAFF. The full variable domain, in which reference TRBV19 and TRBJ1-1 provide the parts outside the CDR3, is DGGITQSPKYLFRKEGQNVTLSCEQNLNHDAMYWYRQDPGQGLRLIYYSQIVNDFQKGDIAEGYSVSREKKESFPLTVTSAQKNPTAFYLCARGGGRTLNTEAFFGQGTRLTVV.

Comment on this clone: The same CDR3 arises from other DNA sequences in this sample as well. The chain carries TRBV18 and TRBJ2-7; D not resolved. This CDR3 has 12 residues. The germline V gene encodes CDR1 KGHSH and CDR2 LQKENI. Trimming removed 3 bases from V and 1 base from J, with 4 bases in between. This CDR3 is CASSPSSYEQYF. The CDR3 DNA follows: TGTGCCAGCTCACCCAGTTCCTACGAGCAGTACTTC. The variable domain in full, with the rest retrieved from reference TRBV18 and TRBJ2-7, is NAGVMQNPRHLVRRRGQEARLRCSPMKGHSHVYWYRQLPEEGLKFMVYLQKENIIDESGMPKERFSAEFPKEGPSILRIQQVVRGDSAAYFCASSPSSYEQYFGPGTRLTVT.

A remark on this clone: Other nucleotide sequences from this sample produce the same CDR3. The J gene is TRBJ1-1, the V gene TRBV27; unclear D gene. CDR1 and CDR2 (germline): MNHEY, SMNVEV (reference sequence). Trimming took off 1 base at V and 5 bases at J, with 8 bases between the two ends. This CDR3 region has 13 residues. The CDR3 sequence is CASSLFRGTEAFF. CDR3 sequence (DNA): TGTGCCAGCAGTTTATTCCGAGGGACTGAAGCTTTCTTT.

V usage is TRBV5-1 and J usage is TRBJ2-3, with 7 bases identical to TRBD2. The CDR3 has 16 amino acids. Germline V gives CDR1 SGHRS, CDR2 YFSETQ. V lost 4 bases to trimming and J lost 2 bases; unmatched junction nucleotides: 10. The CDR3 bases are TGCGCCAGCAGCCGTTCGACGGGACTAACCACAGATACGCAGTATTTT. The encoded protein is CASSRSTGLTTDTQYF. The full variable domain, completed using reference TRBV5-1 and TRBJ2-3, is KAGVTQTPRYLIKTRGQQVTLSCSPISGHRSVSWYQQTPGQGLQFLFEYFSETQRNKGNFPGRFSGRQFSNSRSEMNVSTLELGDSALYLCASSRSTGLTTDTQYFGPGTRLTVL.

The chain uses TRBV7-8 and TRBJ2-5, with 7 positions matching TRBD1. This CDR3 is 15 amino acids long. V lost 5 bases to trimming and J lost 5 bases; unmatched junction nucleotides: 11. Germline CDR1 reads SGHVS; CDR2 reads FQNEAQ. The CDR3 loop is CASSPGTEKRETQYF. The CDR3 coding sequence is TGTGCCAGCAGCCCTGGGACAGAAAAGAGGGAGACCCAGTACTTC.